These 23 T cell receptor beta chains were sequenced from one sample in a study of T-cell reconstitution after alpha-beta-depleted transplantation in children. Unique molecular identifiers were used in preparing the TCRbeta library. TCRdb itself ran the PCR reads through MiXCR, one entry per CDR3 protein. The profile shows about 900,000 distinct CDR3 sequences, around 30% of them singletons. The sequenced sample was PBMCs, mostly from graft donor cells, obtained 360 days after TCRalphabeta/CD19-depleted stem cell transplant. The receptor source for this set is a boy in the first two years of life who had a stem cell transplant for SCID, so the T cells may come from the graft donor.

The chain links TRBV2 to TRBJ2-2; TRBD2 aligns across 7 bases. Trimming took 0 bases from V and 6 from J; bases not matched to a gene: 4. Germline lookup yields CDR1 SNHLY and CDR2 FYNNEI. The CDR3 spans 15 residues. The chain's CDR3 is CASSEAGGRAGELFF. The CDR3 DNA follows: TGTGCCAGCAGTGAAGCTGGAGGGAGGGCCGGGGAGCTGTTTTTT.

This clonotype is a singleton in its sample. Germline is not matched at one junction end, which may reflect a read error. The chain uses TRBV5-1 and TRBJ1-1, with TRBD1 matching 8 bases. The CDR3 covers 14 residues. Germline CDR1 is SGHRS and CDR2 is YFSETQ. The CDR3 nucleotides read TGCGCCAGCAGATTGGACGGACAGGGTCCTGAAGCTTTCTTT. It specifies CASRLDGQGPEAFF.

The V call is TRBV5-1, the J call TRBJ1-1; D not certain. This CDR3 comprises 11 residues. Germline CDR1 and CDR2: SGHRS and YFSETQ. V lost 6 bases to trimming and J lost 3 bases, with 6 bases between them. The CDR3 spells CASNGDTEAFF. CDR3 nucleotides: TGCGCCAGCAACGGGGACACTGAAGCTTTCTTT.

The chain joins TRBV2 to TRBJ2-5; D remains unclear. Trimming cost V 3 bases and J 4 bases, with 18 bases left between them. This CDR3 comprises 16 residues. Germline CDR1 SNHLY, CDR2 FYNNEI. The CDR3 nucleotides are TGTGCCAGCAGTGAGGGAACCAAACTACTTTCAGAGACCCAGTACTTC. Its protein product is CASSEGTKLLSETQYF.

The V and J genes are TRBV28 and TRBJ1-2; 8 bases map to TRBD1. Germline lookup yields CDR1 MDHEN and CDR2 SYDVKM. V was clipped by 8 bases and J by 4 bases; unmatched bases: 18. The CDR3 is made up of 17 amino acids. The CDR3 is CASSLRTGRTFSYGYTF. CDR3 DNA: TGTGCCAGCTCCTTGAGGACAGGGAGGACATTCAGCTATGGCTACACCTTC.

The gene calls are TRBV28 and TRBJ2-5; 12 positions match TRBD2. The CDR3 runs to 15 residues. From germline, CDR1 is MDHEN and CDR2 SYDVKM. V lost 3 bases and J lost 5; bases outside the gene matches: 4. CDR3 amino acids: CASSFASGRGETQYF. The CDR3 coding sequence is TGTGCCAGCAGTTTCGCTAGCGGGAGGGGGGAGACCCAGTACTTC.

The chain links TRBV18 to TRBJ2-1; TRBD2 matches 12 bases. Germline lookup yields CDR1 KGHSH and CDR2 LQKENI. V gave up 5 bases and J gave up 6 bases; unmatched junction bases: 2. This CDR3 region has 14 residues. In nucleotides, the CDR3 is TGTGCCAGCTCAGTGGGACTAGCGGGCAATGAGCAGTTCTTC. Translated: CASSVGLAGNEQFF.

This clonotype showed up just a few times. The chain couples TRBV5-5 to TRBJ1-4, with D unresolved. Germline CDR1 is SGHKS and CDR2 is YYEKEE (reference sequence). The CDR3 consists of 15 residues. Trimming removed 2 bases at V and 7 bases at J, with 15 bases between. This chain's CDR3 is CASSFPGVGFEKLFF. For the CDR3, the DNA is TGTGCCAGCAGCTTCCCGGGAGTGGGTTTTGAAAAACTGTTTTTT.

This clonotype showed up many times. This rearrangement joins TRBV4-3 to TRBJ2-4; D possibly uses TRBD1 or TRBD2 (6 bases each). The CDR3 runs to 14 residues. Trimming shortened V by 2 bases and J by 5 bases, and 10 bases separated the two germline ends. Germline V gene data show CDR1 as LGHNA and CDR2 as YSLEER. CDR3: CASSQTGGQNIQYF. In nucleotides, the CDR3 is TGCGCCAGCAGCCAAACCGGGGGCCAAAACATTCAGTACTTC.

In its sample, this clonotype was seen a few times. The V call is TRBV4-3, the J call TRBJ2-3; 10 bases are shared with TRBD2. CDR1 LGHNA and CDR2 YSLEER come from the germline V gene. This CDR3 contains 16 residues. Trimming took 1 base from V and 7 from J; bases not matched to a gene: 8. The CDR3 spells CASSQGPSGGSYTQYF. The CDR3 coding sequence is TGCGCCAGCAGCCAAGGGCCTAGCGGGGGCTCATATACGCAGTATTTT.

This clonotype has more than one count but fewer than ten. V gene TRBV10-1 combines with J gene TRBJ2-7, with 9 bases that match TRBD1. Germline lookup yields CDR1 WNHNN and CDR2 SYGVQD (reference sequence). There are 15 residues in the CDR3. V dropped 4 bases and J dropped 0; count of bases not matched to a gene: 4. CDR3 in amino acids: CASSAGTGPSYEQYF. In nucleotides, the CDR3 is TGCGCCAGCAGTGCCGGGACAGGGCCCTCCTACGAGCAGTACTTC.

The V and J genes are TRBV13 and TRBJ1-1; TRBD1 agrees at 8 bases. In germline, CDR1 is PRHDT, CDR2 FYEKMQ (reference sequence). Trimming cost V 5 bases and J 4 bases; bases outside gene matches: 3. This CDR3 contains 13 residues. The CDR3 sequence is CASSAQGGTEAFF. CDR3 in DNA: TGTGCCAGCAGCGCACAGGGGGGCACTGAAGCTTTCTTT.

Ten or more counts support this clonotype. This chain uses TRBV28 with TRBJ2-5; no clear D. Germline CDR1 reads MDHEN; CDR2 reads SYDVKM. V dropped 5 bases and J dropped 0 bases, with 4 bases sitting between them. CDR3 length: 12 residues. The CDR3 DNA reads TGTGCCAGCAGTCCACACCAAGAGACCCAGTACTTC. Translating it yields CASSPHQETQYF.

The rearrangement links TRBV7-2 to TRBJ2-1; D uncertain. This CDR3 has 13 residues. V was trimmed by 0 bases and J by 6 bases, leaving 6 bases between them. Germline lookup yields CDR1 SGHTA and CDR2 FQGNSA. CDR3 coding DNA: TGTGCCAGCAGCTTAGCCCCACCCAATGAGCAGTTCTTC. The encoded protein is CASSLAPPNEQFF.

The V and J genes are TRBV5-1 and TRBJ1-6, with D perhaps matching TRBD1 (5 bases). V shed 4 bases and J shed 5 bases, with 13 bases lying between them. The V gene's germline CDR1 is SGHRS and CDR2 YFSETQ. CDR3 length: 15 amino acids. In DNA form, the CDR3 reads TGCGCCAGCAGCCGCGGTCGGGGGGATAATTCACCCCTCCACTTT. As protein: CASSRGRGDNSPLHF.

The V call is TRBV21-1, the J call TRBJ2-1; the DNA was not used to check the table's D call, TRBD1. TRBV21-1 is designated a pseudogene. The CDR3 length is 17 residues. The CDR3 sequence: CASSPRRGQGDRYEQFF. The CDR3 DNA reads as TGTGCCAGCAGCCCCAGACGGGGACAGGGGGATAGGTATGAGCAGTTCTTC.

Only a few counts were recorded for this clonotype. The chain has TRBV3-1 and TRBJ2-1, with 7 bases that match TRBD2. V was pared by 4 bases and J by 10 bases, with 1 base of the junction left unmatched. This CDR3 has 11 amino acids. The germline V gene has CDR1 LGHDT and CDR2 YNNKEL (reference sequence). The CDR3: CASSLLAEQFF. In DNA, the CDR3 is TGTGCCAGCAGCCTACTAGCGGAGCAGTTCTTC.

The chain has TRBV7-9 and TRBJ2-5; tentatively, D is TRBD2 (5 bases). There are 14 residues in the CDR3. V lost 3 bases to trimming and J lost 5 bases, with 13 bases between them. Germline V gene sequence: CDR1 SEHNR, CDR2 FQNEAQ (reference sequence). CDR3 in DNA: TGTGCCAGCAGCTTCTCAGGTAGCGCGGAGACCCAGTACTTC. This sequence encodes CASSFSGSAETQYF.

This clonotype has just a few counts. The chain recombines TRBV10-3 with TRBJ1-2; D gene unclear. Germline CDR1 and CDR2: ENHRY and SYGVKD. Deletions cut 3 bases from V and 8 bases from J, with 19 bases between. This CDR3 has 15 residues. The chain's CDR3 is CAISEARPGSGGYTF. In nucleotides, the CDR3 is TGTGCCATCAGTGAAGCCAGGCCTGGTTCGGGGGGCTACACCTTC.

This chain uses TRBV7-2 with TRBJ1-2; D gene unclear. Looked up from germline, CDR1 is SGHTA and CDR2 is FQGNSA. The V and J ends lost 4 bases and 5 bases respectively, with 8 bases between them. This CDR3 has 12 residues. CDR3 DNA sequence: TGTGCCAGCAGCTCCCCCACGTATGGCTACACCTTC. Its protein is CASSSPTYGYTF.

This chain links TRBV29-1 with TRBJ2-1; the D gene is possibly TRBD2 (5 bases). CDR1 SQVTM and CDR2 ANQGSEA come from the germline V gene. V dropped 8 bases and J dropped 4 bases, with 12 bases sitting between them. The CDR3 has 12 residues. This CDR3 reads CSSRGAYNEQFF. CDR3 bases: TGCAGCTCCCGGGGAGCTTACAATGAGCAGTTCTTC.

The V call is TRBV5-4, the J call TRBJ1-1; unclear D gene. The CDR3 extends over 15 amino acids. The germline V and J ends were trimmed by 0 bases and 0 bases, with 9 bases remaining between them. CDR1 and CDR2 (germline): SGHNT, YYREEE (reference sequence). The CDR3 region is CASSLAPYMNTEAFF. In DNA form, the CDR3 reads TGTGCCAGCAGCTTGGCTCCGTATATGAACACTGAAGCTTTCTTT.

This chain joins TRBV29-1 and TRBJ1-2, with D possibly being TRBD1 (5 bases). The V gene's germline CDR1 is SQVTM and CDR2 ANQGSEA. The CDR3 sequence is 12 residues long. Trimming shortened V by 4 bases and J by 4 bases, and 10 bases separated the two germline ends. The CDR3 coding sequence is TGCAGCGTTGCACGGGGGACCTATGGCTACACCTTC. Its protein is CSVARGTYGYTF.